These T cell receptor beta chains were read from a single sample in a study of T cell responses to AZD1222 COVID-19 vaccine. Measured with immunoSEQ multiplex PCR; TCRdb has only the in-frame clones, and not every one. The repertoire holds more than 250,000 clones, with 85% to 95% as singletons. Source: peripheral blood, taken on day 0 of AZD1222 vaccination. These receptors all stem from an adult in good health. The CDR3 runs from the conserved cysteine through the conserved F or W. A D gene is named only where the DNA matches it firmly. The size field is filled for only some rows; it gives once, few, many or a size class.

j_gene,abundance,v_gene,d_gene,CDR3nt,CDR3aa
TRBJ1-6,NA,TRBV2,NA,TGTGCCAGCAGTGAGTATGGAGGGAGCTCCTATAATTCACCCCTCCACTTT,CASSEYGGSSYNSPLHF
TRBJ2-7,NA,TRBV7-9,NA,TGTGCCAGCAGCTTAGGCCAGGGGCCGTCCAGATACGAGCAGTACTTC,CASSLGQGPSRYEQYF
TRBJ1-6,NA,TRBV5-6,NA,TGTGCCAGCAGCCCCCATAATTCACCCCTCCACTTT,CASSPHNSPLHF
TRBJ1-2,NA,TRBV2,TRBD1,TGTGCCAGCAGTGAACCAGGGGGTCCTGTTGGCTACACCTTC,CASSEPGGPVGYTF
TRBJ2-2,NA,TRBV5-4,TRBD2,TGTGCCAGCAGCCCTGGGATGCTTCTAGCGGGCGGGGGGAACACCGGGGAGCTGTTTTTT,CASSPGMLLAGGGNTGELFF
TRBJ2-1,NA,TRBV5-8,TRBD1,TGTGCCAGCACCTTGCCGGGCAGGGGGTACAATGAGCAGTTCTTC,CASTLPGRGYNEQFF
TRBJ2-2,NA,TRBV7-9,TRBD2,TGTGCCAGCAGTGGGACTAGCGGGTGGACCGGGGAGCTGTTTTTT,CASSGTSGWTGELFF
TRBJ2-3,NA,TRBV5-1,NA,TGCGCCAGCAGCTTTGGGGTGAGCACAGATACGCAGTATTTT,CASSFGVSTDTQYF
TRBJ1-3,NA,TRBV2,NA,TGTGCCAGCAGTTTCCTTACAGGGAGAGGAAACACCATATATTTT,CASSFLTGRGNTIYF
TRBJ2-5,once,TRBV27,NA,TGTGCCAGCAGTTTCAGGGGAAGAGAGACCCAGTACTTC,CASSFRGRETQYF
TRBJ2-3,NA,TRBV19,NA,TGTGCCAGTAGTATAAAGGGGGTTACAGATACGCAGTATTTT,CASSIKGVTDTQYF
TRBJ2-7,NA,TRBV15,TRBD2,TGTGCCACCAGCGGGCTTCTAGCGGGAGACTACGAGCAGTACTTC,CATSGLLAGDYEQYF
TRBJ1-3,NA,TRBV28,NA,TGTGCCAGCGAGGACTTGGGAAACACCATATATTTT,CASEDLGNTIYF
TRBJ1-5,NA,TRBV18,NA,TGTGCCAGCTCACCAGTCGGAGGACAAAAAAATCAGCCCCAGCATTTT,CASSPVGGQKNQPQHF
TRBJ1-2,NA,TRBV12-3/TRBV12-4,NA,TGTGCCAGCAGTTTCAATGCTAACTATGGCTACACCTTC,CASSFNANYGYTF
TRBJ1-1,NA,TRBV28,TRBD1,TGTGCCAGCAGTTTAGTTCAGGGGGGAACTGAAGCTTTCTTT,CASSLVQGGTEAFF
TRBJ2-2,NA,TRBV14,TRBD1,TGTGCCAGCAGCCCACAGGGGACCGGGGAGCTGTTTTTT,CASSPQGTGELFF
TRBJ1-1,NA,TRBV4-3,NA,TGCGCCAGCAGCCAAGGGTCAGCGGGGCCTAGAACTGAAGCTTTCTTT,CASSQGSAGPRTEAFF
TRBJ1-6,medium-sized,TRBV6-1,TRBD1,TGTGCCAGCAGTGACCACAGGGGCTATAATTCACCCCTCCACTTT,CASSDHRGYNSPLHF
TRBJ2-3,NA,TRBV9,TRBD2,TGTGCCAGCAGCGTCCTGGGGACTAGCCCCACAGATACGCAGTATTTT,CASSVLGTSPTDTQYF
TRBJ2-1,NA,TRBV18,NA,TGTGCCAGCTCACCATTCAGGGAAAGGAATGAGCAGTTCTTC,CASSPFRERNEQFF
TRBJ1-6,NA,TRBV7-8,NA,TGTGCCAGCTCGGGGGGGAGGGGCTATAATTCACCCCTCCACTTT,CASSGGRGYNSPLHF
TRBJ1-2,NA,TRBV28,TRBD1,TGTGCCAGCAGTCCTCCAGACAGGGAAGCGGCTGGCTACACCTTC,CASSPPDREAAGYTF
TRBJ1-2,NA,TRBV6-4,NA,TGTGCCAGCAGGGGCCCAGCTGGTGGCTACACCTTC,CASRGPAGGYTF
TRBJ1-2,NA,TRBV18,NA,TGTGCCAGCTCACCACCGGAGGGAGCCTATGGCTACACCTTC,CASSPPEGAYGYTF
TRBJ1-2,NA,TRBV4-1,NA,TGCGCCAGCAGCCAAGAAGATGTAATGGGTACAGGGAGGTTTTATGGCTACACCTTC,CASSQEDVMGTGRFYGYTF
TRBJ1-3,NA,TRBV12-3/TRBV12-4,NA,TGTGCCAGCAGTTTAGAGGTCCCCACCATATATTTT,CASSLEVPTIYF
TRBJ1-2,NA,TRBV5-5,NA,TGTGCCAGCAGCTTGGCTGGCTCCTCGGGAGGCTACACCTTC,CASSLAGSSGGYTF
TRBJ2-5,NA,TRBV4-1,NA,TGCGCCAGCAACCCAATATTCGGACCCACAGGTGGAGAGACCCAGTACTTC,CASNPIFGPTGGETQYF
TRBJ2-1,NA,TRBV25-1,TRBD1,TGTGCCAGCAGTGAAGTGGGGGACAGGGGGCTTTACAATGAGCAGTTCTTC,CASSEVGDRGLYNEQFF
TRBJ2-7,NA,TRBV6-5,NA,TGTGCCAGCATGAGTTACGAGCAGTACTTC,CASMSYEQYF
TRBJ2-1,NA,TRBV3-1/TRBV3-2,TRBD2,TGTGCCAGCAGCCCCACTAGCGGATCTTACAATGAGCAGTTCTTC,CASSPTSGSYNEQFF
TRBJ2-7,NA,TRBV25-1,NA,TGTGCCAGCAGCAACTCCGGGACCACCTACGAGCAGTACTTC,CASSNSGTTYEQYF
TRBJ1-1,NA,TRBV3-1/TRBV3-2,TRBD1,TGTGCCACCCGGGACAGGGCCAACACTGAAGCTTTCTTT,CATRDRANTEAFF
TRBJ1-5,once,TRBV6-1,NA,TGTGCCAGCAGTGACAGGGTGGGCCAGCCCCAGCATTTT,CASSDRVGQPQHF
TRBJ2-1,NA,TRBV7-8,TRBD2,TGTGCCAGCAGCTTCTCCCGGGGGGGGAGGACGTACAATGAGCAGTTCTTC,CASSFSRGGRTYNEQFF
TRBJ1-1,NA,TRBV5-1,NA,TGCGCCAGCAGCTTGACGTCTTGGGATGAAGCTTTCTTT,CASSLTSWDEAFF
TRBJ1-1,NA,TRBV24-1,NA,TGTGCCACCAGTGATCTTACGGGGGGCGAAGCTTTCTTT,CATSDLTGGEAFF
TRBJ1-5,once,TRBV2,TRBD1,TGTGCCAGCACCGCGGGACAGAGCAATCAGCCCCAGCATTTT,CASTAGQSNQPQHF